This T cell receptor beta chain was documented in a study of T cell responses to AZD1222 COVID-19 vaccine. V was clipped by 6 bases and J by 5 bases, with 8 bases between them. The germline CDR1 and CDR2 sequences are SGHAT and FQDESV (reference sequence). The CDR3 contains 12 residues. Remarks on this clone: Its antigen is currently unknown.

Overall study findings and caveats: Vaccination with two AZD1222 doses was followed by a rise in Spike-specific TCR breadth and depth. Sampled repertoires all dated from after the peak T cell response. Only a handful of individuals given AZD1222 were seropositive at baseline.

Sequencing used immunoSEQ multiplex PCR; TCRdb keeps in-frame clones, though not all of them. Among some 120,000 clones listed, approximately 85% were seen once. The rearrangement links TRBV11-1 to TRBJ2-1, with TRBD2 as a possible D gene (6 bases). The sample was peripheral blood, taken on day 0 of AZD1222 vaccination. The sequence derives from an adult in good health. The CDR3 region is CASRSGDNEQFF. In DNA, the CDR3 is TGTGCCAGCAGGTCGGGGGACAATGAGCAGTTCTTC.